Below, one T cell receptor (beta chain) is given with its context. Its target is unknown. As to treatment: roughly 10-day PBMC culture with coronavirus spike peptide pools or control peptides (ViraFEST assay). The authors swapped half the medium for fresh IL-2 medium on days 3 and 7. The data belong to a study of vaccination and CD4 T cells after COVID-19. Study-wide background: Post-COVID specimens were obtained a median about 95 days after diagnosis (range 35 to 161). Taking of post-vaccine samples occurred a median approximately 72 days after dose two (range 14 to 241).

The Oncomine TCR Beta short-read assay sequenced DNA from cultured CD4+ T cells. TCRdb itself ran the PCR reads through MiXCR, one entry per CDR3 protein. The sample lists over 12,000 distinct CDR3 sequences; approximately 61% were seen once. The clonotype comes from a human donor who had recovered from COVID-19. The sample consisted of CD4+ T cells from blood, cultured in vitro.

The chain's CDR3 is CASSAGSPDYMQYF. As DNA, the CDR3 is TGTGCCAGCAGCGCCGGGTCCCCAGACTACATGCAGTACTTC. The V call is TRBV2, the J call TRBJ2-7; D is perhaps TRBD2 (5 bases). The CDR3 is made up of 14 amino acids. V lost 6 bases, J lost 9 bases, and 21 bases lay in between. Germline loops: CDR1 SNHLY, CDR2 FYNNEI.